The clone carrying this T cell receptor beta chain showed up just once. Its antigen is not known. Germline values: CDR1 MNHEY, CDR2 SVGAGI. The CDR3 consists of 14 residues. J was trimmed by 7 bases and V by 8 bases; bases with no gene match: 12. This sample is drawn from a study of cytomegalovirus exposure and HLA in healthy donors. A multiplex PCR was run with 60 Vbeta primers and 13 Jbeta primers. Per the authors' pipeline: The count from a later analysis was tens of millions of unique TCR beta chains, 9.5 million to 13 million of them shared. Sequencing was performed with immunoSEQ multiplex PCR; in TCRdb, only in-frame clones are kept and a portion is missing. V, J and clone size reflect that table, while D and trimming were determined from the DNA. Here the sample spans some 130,000 clones, 84% being singletons. The study's findings and limits: In a later analysis, HLA-associated TCR beta chains were more clonally expanded than equally common others. There was a cluster of highly shared sequence variants that was likely a sequencing artifact.

Sequencing was carried out using PBMCs. This receptor was identified in a man aged 50 or older in good health and CMV-seronegative. The rearrangement joins TRBV6-5 to TRBJ2-7; 9 bases line up with TRBD2. The CDR3 reads CASRPGTSLPEQYF. Written as DNA, the CDR3 is TGTGCCAGCCGTCCAGGGACTAGCCTCCCGGAGCAGTACTTC.